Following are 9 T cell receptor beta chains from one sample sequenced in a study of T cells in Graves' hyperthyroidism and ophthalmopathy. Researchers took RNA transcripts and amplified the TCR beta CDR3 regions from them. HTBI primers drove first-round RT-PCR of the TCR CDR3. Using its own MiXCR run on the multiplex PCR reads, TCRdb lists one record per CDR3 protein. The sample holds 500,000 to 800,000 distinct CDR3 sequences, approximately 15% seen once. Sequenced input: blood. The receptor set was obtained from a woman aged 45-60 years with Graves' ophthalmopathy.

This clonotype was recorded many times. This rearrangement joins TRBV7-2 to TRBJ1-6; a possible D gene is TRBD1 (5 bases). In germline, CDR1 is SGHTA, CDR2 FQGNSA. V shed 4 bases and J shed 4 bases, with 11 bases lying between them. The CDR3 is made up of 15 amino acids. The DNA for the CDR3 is TGTGCCAGCAGCTCCCTACGACAGTATAATTCACCCCTCCACTTT. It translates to CASSSLRQYNSPLHF.

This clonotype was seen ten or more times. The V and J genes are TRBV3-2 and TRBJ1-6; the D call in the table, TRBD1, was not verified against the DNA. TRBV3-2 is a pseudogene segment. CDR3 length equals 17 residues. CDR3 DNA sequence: TGTGCCAGCAGCCAACCCCGGGACAGGGGCCATAATTCACCCCTCCACTTT. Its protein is CASSQPRDRGHNSPLHF.

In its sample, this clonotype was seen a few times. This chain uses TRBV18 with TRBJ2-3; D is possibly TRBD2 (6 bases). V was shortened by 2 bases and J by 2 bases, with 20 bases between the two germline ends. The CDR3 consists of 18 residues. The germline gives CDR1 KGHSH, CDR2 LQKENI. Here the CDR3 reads CASSPDGGIPITTDTQYF. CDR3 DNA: TGTGCCAGCTCACCAGATGGCGGGATACCAATCACCACAGATACGCAGTATTTT.

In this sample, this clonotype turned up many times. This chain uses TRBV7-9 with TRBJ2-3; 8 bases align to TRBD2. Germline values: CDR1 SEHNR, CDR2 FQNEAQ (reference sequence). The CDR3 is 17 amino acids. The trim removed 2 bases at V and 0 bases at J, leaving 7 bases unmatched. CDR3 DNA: TGTGCCAGCAGCTTAAATCTCGCGGGAGGAAGCACAGATACGCAGTATTTT. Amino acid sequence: CASSLNLAGGSTDTQYF.

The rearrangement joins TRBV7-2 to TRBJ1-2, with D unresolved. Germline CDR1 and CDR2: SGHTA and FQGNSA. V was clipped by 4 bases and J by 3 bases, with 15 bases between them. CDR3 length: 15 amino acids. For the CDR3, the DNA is TGTGCCAGCAGCTATACACCCGGACTAGACTATGGCTACACCTTC. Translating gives CASSYTPGLDYGYTF. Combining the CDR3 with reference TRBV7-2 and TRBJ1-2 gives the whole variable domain GAGVSQSPSNKVTEKGKDVELRCDPISGHTALYWYRQSLGQGLEFLIYFQGNSAPDKSGLPSDRFSAERTGGSVSTLTIQRTQQEDSAVYLCASSYTPGLDYGYTFGSGTRLTVV.

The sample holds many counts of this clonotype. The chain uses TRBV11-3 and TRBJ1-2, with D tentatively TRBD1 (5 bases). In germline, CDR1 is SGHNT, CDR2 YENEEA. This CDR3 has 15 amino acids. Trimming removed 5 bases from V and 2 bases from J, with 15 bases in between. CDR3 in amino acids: CASSPNRSPNYGYTF. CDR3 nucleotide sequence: TGTGCCAGCAGCCCCAACAGGTCTCCAAACTATGGCTACACCTTC.

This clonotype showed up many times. Written as DNA, the CDR3 is TGTGCCACCCGGATCGGGACAGGGTATTATGGCTACACCTTC. Residues: CATRIGTGYYGYTF. The chain combines TRBV6-1 with TRBJ1-2, with 9 bases fitting TRBD1. Germline CDR1 reads MNHNS; CDR2 reads SASEGT. This CDR3 has 14 amino acids. The J segment lost 5 bases and the V segment lost 10 bases, leaving 11 bases of the junction unmatched.

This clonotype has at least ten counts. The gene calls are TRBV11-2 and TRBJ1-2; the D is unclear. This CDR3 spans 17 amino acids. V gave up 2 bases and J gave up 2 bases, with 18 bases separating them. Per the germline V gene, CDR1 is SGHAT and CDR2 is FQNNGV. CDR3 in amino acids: CASSLTPAGGKNYGYTF. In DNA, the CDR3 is TGTGCCAGCAGCTTAACGCCGGCTGGAGGGAAAAACTATGGCTACACCTTC.

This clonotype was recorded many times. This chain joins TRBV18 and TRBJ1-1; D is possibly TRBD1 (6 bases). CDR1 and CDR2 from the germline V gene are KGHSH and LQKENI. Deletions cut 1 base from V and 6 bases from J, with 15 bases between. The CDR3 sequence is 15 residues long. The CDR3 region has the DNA TGTGCCAGCTCACCACTGTCGGACAGTTTTTCTGAAGCTTTCTTT. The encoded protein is CASSPLSDSFSEAFF.